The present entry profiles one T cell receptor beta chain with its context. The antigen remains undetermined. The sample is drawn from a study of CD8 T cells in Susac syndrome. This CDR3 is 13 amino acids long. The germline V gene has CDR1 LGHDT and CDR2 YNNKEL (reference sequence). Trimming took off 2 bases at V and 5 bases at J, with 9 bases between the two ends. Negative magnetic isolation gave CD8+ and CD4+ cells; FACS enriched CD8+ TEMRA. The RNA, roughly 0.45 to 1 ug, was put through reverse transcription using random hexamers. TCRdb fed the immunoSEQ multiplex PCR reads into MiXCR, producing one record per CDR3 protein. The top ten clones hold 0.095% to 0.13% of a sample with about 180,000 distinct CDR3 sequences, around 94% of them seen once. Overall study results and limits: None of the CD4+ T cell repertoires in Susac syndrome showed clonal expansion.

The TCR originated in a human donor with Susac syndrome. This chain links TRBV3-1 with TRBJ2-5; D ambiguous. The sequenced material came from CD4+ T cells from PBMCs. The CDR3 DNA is TGTGCCAGCAGCCAAACCTCCTTGGAGACCCAGTACTTC. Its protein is CASSQTSLETQYF.